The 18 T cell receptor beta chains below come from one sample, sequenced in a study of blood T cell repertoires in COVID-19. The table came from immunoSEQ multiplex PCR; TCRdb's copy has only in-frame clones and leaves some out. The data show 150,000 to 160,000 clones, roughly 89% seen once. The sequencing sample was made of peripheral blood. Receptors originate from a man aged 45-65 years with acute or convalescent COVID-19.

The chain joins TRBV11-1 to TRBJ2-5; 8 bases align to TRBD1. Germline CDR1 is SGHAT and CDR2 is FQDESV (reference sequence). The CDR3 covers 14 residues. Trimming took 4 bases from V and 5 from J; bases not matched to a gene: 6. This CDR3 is CASSYGQGVETQYF. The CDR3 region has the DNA TGTGCCAGCAGCTACGGACAGGGAGTTGAGACCCAGTACTTC.

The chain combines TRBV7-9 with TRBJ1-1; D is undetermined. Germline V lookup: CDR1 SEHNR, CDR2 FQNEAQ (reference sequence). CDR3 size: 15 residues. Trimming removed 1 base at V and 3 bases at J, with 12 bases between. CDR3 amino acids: CASSLEEGGDTEAFF. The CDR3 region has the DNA TGTGCCAGCAGCTTAGAGGAGGGTGGGGACACTGAAGCTTTCTTT.

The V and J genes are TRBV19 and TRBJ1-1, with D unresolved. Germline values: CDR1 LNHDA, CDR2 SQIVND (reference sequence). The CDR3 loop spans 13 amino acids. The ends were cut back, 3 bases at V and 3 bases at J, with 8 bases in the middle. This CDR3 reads CASSMRRDTEAFF. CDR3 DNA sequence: TGTGCCAGTAGTATGAGGAGAGACACTGAAGCTTTCTTT. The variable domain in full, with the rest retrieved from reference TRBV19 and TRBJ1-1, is DGGITQSPKYLFRKEGQNVTLSCEQNLNHDAMYWYRQDPGQGLRLIYYSQIVNDFQKGDIAEGYSVSREKKESFPLTVTSAQKNPTAFYLCASSMRRDTEAFFGQGTRLTVV.

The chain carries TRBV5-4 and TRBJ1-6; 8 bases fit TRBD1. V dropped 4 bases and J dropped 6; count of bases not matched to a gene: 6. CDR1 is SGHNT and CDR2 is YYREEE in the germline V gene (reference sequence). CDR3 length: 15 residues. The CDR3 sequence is CASSTTDRGNSPLHF. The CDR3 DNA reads TGTGCCAGCAGCACGACTGACAGGGGTAATTCACCCCTCCACTTT.

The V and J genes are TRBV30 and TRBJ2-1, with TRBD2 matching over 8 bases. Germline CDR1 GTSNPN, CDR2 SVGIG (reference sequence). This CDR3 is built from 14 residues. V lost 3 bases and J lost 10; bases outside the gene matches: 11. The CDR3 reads CAWSPGGPLREQFF. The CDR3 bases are TGTGCCTGGAGCCCGGGGGGGCCCCTACGCGAGCAGTTCTTC.

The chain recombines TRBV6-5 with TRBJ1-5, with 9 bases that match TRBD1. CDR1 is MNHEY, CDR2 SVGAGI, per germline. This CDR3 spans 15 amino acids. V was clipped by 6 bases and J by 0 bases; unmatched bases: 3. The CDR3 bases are TGTGCCAGCAGCCTACAGGGGGCTAGCAATCAGCCCCAGCATTTT. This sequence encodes CASSLQGASNQPQHF.

The CDR3 DNA follows: TGCGCCAGCAGGGAACCCCGGGTCGATAATGAAAAACTGTTTTTT. Amino acids: CASREPRVDNEKLFF. V is TRBV10-1 and J is TRBJ1-4; D is undetermined. Germline V CDR1 and CDR2: WNHNN, SYGVQD (reference sequence). Between the trimmed V and J ends, which lost 6 bases and 4 bases, there was a span of 15 bases. The CDR3 contains 15 residues.

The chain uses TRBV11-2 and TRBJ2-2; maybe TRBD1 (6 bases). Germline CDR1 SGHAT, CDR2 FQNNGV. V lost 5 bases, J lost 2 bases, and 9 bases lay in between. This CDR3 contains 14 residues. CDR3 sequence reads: CASSLGHNTGELFF. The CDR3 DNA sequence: TGTGCCAGCAGCCTGGGACATAACACCGGGGAGCTGTTTTTT.

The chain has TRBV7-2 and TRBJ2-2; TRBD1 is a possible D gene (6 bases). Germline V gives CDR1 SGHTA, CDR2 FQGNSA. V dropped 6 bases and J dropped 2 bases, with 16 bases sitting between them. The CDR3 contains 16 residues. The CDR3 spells CASRKEPGQNTGELFF. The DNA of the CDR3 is TGTGCCAGCAGGAAAGAACCGGGACAAAACACCGGGGAGCTGTTTTTT.

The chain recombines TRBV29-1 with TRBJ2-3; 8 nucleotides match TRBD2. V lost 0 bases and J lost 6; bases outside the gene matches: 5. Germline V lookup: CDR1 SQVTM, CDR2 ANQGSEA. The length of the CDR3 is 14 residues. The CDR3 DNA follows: TGCAGCGTTGAAGAGCGGGGGGTGCTGGATACGCAGTATTTT. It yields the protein CSVEERGVLDTQYF.

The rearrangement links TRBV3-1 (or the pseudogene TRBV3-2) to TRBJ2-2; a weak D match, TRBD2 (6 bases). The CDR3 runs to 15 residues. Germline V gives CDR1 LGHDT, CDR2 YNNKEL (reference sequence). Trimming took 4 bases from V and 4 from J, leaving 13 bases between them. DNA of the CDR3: TGTGCCAGCAGCCGTCGGGACTTATCCACCGGGGAGCTGTTTTTT. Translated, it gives CASSRRDLSTGELFF.

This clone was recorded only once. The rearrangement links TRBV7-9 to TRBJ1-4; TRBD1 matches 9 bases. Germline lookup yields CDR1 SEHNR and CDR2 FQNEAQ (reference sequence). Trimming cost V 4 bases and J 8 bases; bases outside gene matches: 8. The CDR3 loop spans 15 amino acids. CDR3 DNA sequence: TGTGCCAGCAGCTCACTGGGACAGGGTGGGGAAAAACTGTTTTTT. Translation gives CASSSLGQGGEKLFF.

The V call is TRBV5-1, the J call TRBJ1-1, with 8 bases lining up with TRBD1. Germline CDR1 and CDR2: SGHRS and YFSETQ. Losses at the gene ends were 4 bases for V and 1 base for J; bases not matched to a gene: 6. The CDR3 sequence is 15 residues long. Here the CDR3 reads CASSTTGQGNTEAFF. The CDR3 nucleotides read TGCGCCAGCAGCACCACTGGACAGGGGAACACTGAAGCTTTCTTT.

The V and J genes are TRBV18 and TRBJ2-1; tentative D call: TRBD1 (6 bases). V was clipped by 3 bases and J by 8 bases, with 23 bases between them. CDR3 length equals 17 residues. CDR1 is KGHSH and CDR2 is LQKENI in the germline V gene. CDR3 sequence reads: CASSPQGWRMNSDEQFF. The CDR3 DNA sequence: TGTGCCAGCTCACCCCAGGGGTGGAGGATGAATTCAGATGAGCAGTTCTTC.

The CDR3 here is CASSLVTGNNEQFF. The CDR3 DNA is TGTGCCAGCAGCTTAGTTACGGGAAACAATGAGCAGTTCTTC. V usage is TRBV7-8 and J usage is TRBJ2-1; possibly TRBD2 for D (5 bases). Germline assignment: CDR1 SGHVS and CDR2 FQNEAQ. This CDR3 contains 14 residues. V was pared by 1 base and J by 5 bases, with 9 bases between.

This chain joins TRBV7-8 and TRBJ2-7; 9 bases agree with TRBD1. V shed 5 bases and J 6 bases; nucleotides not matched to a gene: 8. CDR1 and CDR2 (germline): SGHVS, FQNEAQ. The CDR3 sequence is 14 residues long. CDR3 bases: TGTGCCAGCAGCATAGGGGACAGGGACGGCGAGCAGTACGTC. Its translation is CASSIGDRDGEQYV.

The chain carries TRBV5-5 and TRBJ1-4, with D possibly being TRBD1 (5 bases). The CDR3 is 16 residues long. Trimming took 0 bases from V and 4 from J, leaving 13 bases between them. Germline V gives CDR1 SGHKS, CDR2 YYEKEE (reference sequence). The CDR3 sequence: CASSLGSGRLNEKLFF. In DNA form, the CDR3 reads TGTGCCAGCAGCTTGGGATCAGGGCGGCTTAATGAAAAACTGTTTTTT. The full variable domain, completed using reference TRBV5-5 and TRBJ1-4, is DAGVTQSPTHLIKTRGQQVTLRCSPISGHKSVSWYQQVLGQGPQFIFQYYEKEERGRGNFPDRFSARQFPNYSSELNVNALLLGDSALYLCASSLGSGRLNEKLFFGSGTQLSVL.

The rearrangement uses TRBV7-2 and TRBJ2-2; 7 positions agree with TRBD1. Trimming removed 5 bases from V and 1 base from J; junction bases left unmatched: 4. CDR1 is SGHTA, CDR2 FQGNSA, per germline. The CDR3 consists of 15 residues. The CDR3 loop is CASSPGTVNTGELFF. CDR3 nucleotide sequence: TGTGCCAGCAGCCCCGGGACAGTGAACACCGGGGAGCTGTTTTTT.